Following are 16 T cell receptor beta chains from one sample sequenced in a study of tumor-infiltrating lymphocytes in primary liver carcinoma. Researchers generated TCR beta cDNA from roughly 500 ng of total RNA, relying on a constant-region primer. ARM-PCR, slightly modified, supplied the TCR beta libraries through three nested multiplex PCR rounds. TRBV1-TRBV30 forward primers paired with a C-beta reverse primer drove the first two PCR rounds, roughly 9 cycles each. TCRdb passed the multiplex PCR reads through MiXCR, listing each CDR3 protein once. The table lists roughly 100,000 distinct CDR3 sequences, under 70% of them singletons. Unsorted bulk tissue (roughly 17-33 mg) underwent RNA and DNA co-extraction. Sequencing used liver tumor tissue from sampling region 2. Noted subset: tumor region T2, inferior pole. These receptors were collected from a woman aged 55-75 years with primary liver carcinoma and hepatitis B virus infection.

This clonotype was picked up many times. The chain carries TRBV29-1 and TRBJ1-1; D gene unclear. Trimming removed 7 bases from V and 4 bases from J, with 16 bases in between. In germline, CDR1 is SQVTM, CDR2 ANQGSEA. The CDR3 extends over 13 amino acids. As DNA, the CDR3 is TGCAGCGCGAAGACGAGGTATGGCACTGAAGCTTTCTTT. It yields the protein CSAKTRYGTEAFF.

The rearrangement uses TRBV14 and TRBJ1-1; D gene uncertain. The V gene lost 0 bases and the J gene lost 14 bases, with 19 bases spanning the gap. This CDR3 has 14 residues. In germline, CDR1 is SGHDN, CDR2 FVKESK. In nucleotides, the CDR3 is TGTGCCAGCAGCCAAGATTTCACCGGTGTGGGAGCATTCTTT. This sequence encodes CASSQDFTGVGAFF.

On this clonotype itself: Compared with germline, one end of the junction differs, possibly owing to a read error. This sequence joins TRBV11-1 and TRBJ2-3; 7 nucleotides agree with TRBD2. The CDR3 covers 14 residues. CDR1 is SGHAT and CDR2 is FQDESV in the germline V gene (reference sequence). CDR3 loop: CASSLRQHAGDSHF. The CDR3 DNA follows: TGTGCCAGCAGCTTAAGGCAGCATGCGGGAGACTCTCACTTT.

This clonotype was detected a few times. A much larger clone lies one base from this, so it may be a read error. The rearrangement joins TRBV10-2 to TRBJ2-1, with 12 bases that match TRBD2. The CDR3 is 19 residues long. Germline V lookup: CDR1 WSHSY, CDR2 SAAADI. The J segment lost 1 base and the V segment lost 4 bases, leaving 11 bases of the junction unmatched. The CDR3 bases are TGCGCCAGCAGTGCCACGACTAGCGGGGGCACTCAGTCCTACAATGAGCAGTTCTTC. Its protein product is CASSATTSGGTQSYNEQFF.

Comments on this clonotype: Possible read error: a much larger clone is one base away. Given the absence of the conserved phenylalanine or tryptophan at the CDR3 end, a read error is likely. The V call is TRBV7-8, the J call TRBJ2-1, with 7 bases matching TRBD2. V lost 7 bases to trimming and J lost 0 bases; unmatched junction nucleotides: 6. The CDR3 length is 15 residues. Germline-derived CDR1 and CDR2 are SGHVS and FQNEAQ. The CDR3, as DNA: TGTGCCAGCAACCCCCGGGAGGCCTCCTACAATGAGCAGTTCTCC. As protein: CASNPREASYNEQFS.

In regard to this clonotype: A much larger clone sits a single nucleotide away, making a read error possible. This CDR3 is missing its conserved last phenylalanine or tryptophan, likely due to a read error. The rearrangement joins TRBV25-1 to TRBJ1-1; TRBD1 might be the D (5 bases). Trimming cost V 3 bases and J 1 base, with 12 bases left between them. The V gene's germline CDR1 is MGHDK and CDR2 SYGVNS. The CDR3 has 15 amino acids. The CDR3 DNA follows: TGTGCCAGCAGTGACGAACCGGGACGGAACACTGAAGCTTTCTGT. Translated, it gives CASSDEPGRNTEAFC.

Many counts were recorded for this clonotype. The J gene is TRBJ2-7, the V gene TRBV6-1, with 7 nucleotides matching TRBD1. The CDR3 loop spans 15 amino acids. CDR1 and CDR2 from the germline V gene are MNHNS and SASEGT. V was pared by 1 base and J by 5 bases, with 8 bases of the junction left unmatched. The CDR3 DNA is TGTGCCAGCAGTGAAGAGGAAGCAGGGGGAAACGAGCAGTACTTC. It translates to CASSEEEAGGNEQYF.

Concerning this clonotype: This CDR3 is missing its conserved last phenylalanine or tryptophan, likely due to a read error. The genes are TRBV4-2 and TRBJ2-7; D may correspond to TRBD1 or TRBD2 (5 bases each). Germline lookup yields CDR1 LGHNA and CDR2 YNFKEQ. V lost 3 bases and J 3 bases, leaving 12 bases between the germline ends. The CDR3 length is 14 residues. CDR3 loop: CASSQGRGDYEQYL. The CDR3 region has the DNA TGTGCCAGCAGCCAGGGACGGGGAGACTACGAGCAGTACTTA.

In regard to this clonotype: The CDR3 does not close with the conserved phenylalanine or tryptophan, likely indicating a read error. Because the CDR3's place on the DNA is in doubt, the DNA is left out and the CDR3 is given as listed by TCRdb. The V call is TRBV6-1, the J call TRBJ1-6; TRBD1 is the table's D call, not checked against the DNA. The CDR3 adds up to 15 amino acids, both ends counted. Germline-derived CDR1 and CDR2 are MNHNS and SASEGT. This CDR3 is CASRIQGADNSPHHS.

On this clonotype: One end of the junction is discordant with germline, which a read error may explain. The V call is TRBV11-2, the J call TRBJ2-7; 10 bases agree with TRBD2. Germline V gene data show CDR1 as SGHAT and CDR2 as FQNNGV. This CDR3 spans 15 amino acids. The CDR3 protein is CASNLGPSGSGERYF. The CDR3 coding sequence is TGTGCCAGCAACTTAGGGCCTAGCGGGAGCGGCGAGCGGTACTTC.

As regards this clonotype: The CDR3 does not end in the conserved phenylalanine or tryptophan, so this is likely a read error. J is TRBJ2-3 and V is TRBV29-1; D gene uncertain. The length of the CDR3 is 10 residues. In germline, CDR1 is SQVTM, CDR2 ANQGSEA. DNA for the CDR3: TGCAGTGTCCTCACAGATACGCAGTATCTT. Translated, it gives CSVLTDTQYL.

With regard to this clonotype: In this CDR3 the conserved last residue, phenylalanine or tryptophan, is missing, so a read error is likely. This chain uses TRBV29-1 with TRBJ2-5, with D possibly TRBD1 on 6 matching bases. Looked up from germline, CDR1 is SQVTM and CDR2 is ANQGSEA. This CDR3 comprises 14 residues. V dropped 5 bases and J dropped 0 bases, with 13 bases sitting between them. The CDR3 is CSVKGTPDQETQYL. The CDR3 region has the DNA TGCAGCGTTAAGGGGACACCTGACCAAGAGACCCAGTACTTA.

A word on this clonotype: A much larger clone differs by one base, so this may be a read error. J is TRBJ1-4 and V is TRBV30; the D is unclear. V was shortened by 3 bases and J by 7 bases, with 18 bases between the two germline ends. Per germline, CDR1 GTSNPN and CDR2 SVGIG (reference sequence). The CDR3 extends over 15 amino acids. CDR3 sequence: CAWREAGLVFEKLFF. The CDR3 DNA reads as TGTGCCTGGAGGGAAGCCGGTCTCGTGTTTGAAAAACTGTTTTTT.

With respect to this clonotype: The CDR3 does not close with the conserved phenylalanine or tryptophan, likely indicating a read error. The rearrangement uses TRBV29-1 and TRBJ2-3; TRBD2 agrees at 7 bases. This CDR3 spans 15 amino acids. In germline, CDR1 is SQVTM, CDR2 ANQGSEA. This CDR3 is CSVKGGAGPTDMQYL. The CDR3, as DNA: TGCAGCGTTAAGGGAGGGGCGGGACCCACAGATATGCAGTATTTA.

This clonotype was counted a few times. The junction departs from the called germline gene at one end, perhaps through a read error. The CDR3 region is CASSFTGGGQSQHF. For the CDR3, the DNA is TGTGCCAGCAGCTTCACAGGGGGTGGTCAGTCCCAGCATTTT. The rearrangement links TRBV11-2 to TRBJ1-5; 8 bases fit TRBD1. The germline CDR1 and CDR2 sequences are SGHAT and FQNNGV. The length of the CDR3 is 14 residues.

As regards this clonotype: No conserved phenylalanine or tryptophan is present at the end of the CDR3, so a read error is the likely explanation. The chain couples TRBV11-2 to TRBJ1-5; 7 positions match TRBD1. The trim removed 3 bases at V and 9 bases at J, leaving 8 bases unmatched. Germline lookup yields CDR1 SGHAT and CDR2 FQNNGV. The CDR3 sequence is 14 residues long. The CDR3 DNA reads as TGTGCCAGCAGCTTCACAGGGGATGGCCGGCCCCAGCATTCT. Protein product: CASSFTGDGRPQHS.